This T cell receptor (beta chain) was retrieved from a study of T cells in Graves' hyperthyroidism and ophthalmopathy. Study-wide findings and caveats: The model's output predicted ophthalmopathy at a median of 6.5 months prior to onset. Most clonotypes expanded in the thyroid (above 0.001) were also present in blood.

In patients aged 18 to 65, hyperthyroidism was newly diagnosed, with duration under 2 months. On the basis of clinical symptoms, serum thyroxine and TRAb, thyroid ultrasound and orbital computed tomography, diagnoses were made. From RNA transcripts, TCR beta CDR3 regions were amplified. HTBI primers were used for first-round RT-PCR of the TCR CDR3. TCRdb used MiXCR to reprocess the multiplex PCR reads, holding one entry per CDR3 protein. The sample holds about 360,000 distinct CDR3 sequences, approximately 13% seen once. A remark on this clonotype: The target antigen is unknown.

In germline, CDR1 is SQVTM, CDR2 ANQGSEA. The V and J ends lost 6 bases and 1 base respectively, with 12 bases between them. This CDR3 comprises 13 residues. Material: blood. V gene TRBV29-1 combines with J gene TRBJ1-1, with D maybe TRBD1 (5 bases). This receptor was taken from a man aged 30 to 39 with Graves' hyperthyroidism that later progressed to Graves' ophthalmopathy. Written as DNA, the CDR3 is TGCAGCGTCTCAATACAGGCGAACACTGAAGCTTTCTTT. Its translation is CSVSIQANTEAFF.